This T cell receptor (beta chain) was profiled in a study of cytomegalovirus exposure and HLA in healthy donors. Study in general: Among roughly 180 million T cells, an earlier analysis found 90 million to 130 million unique TCR beta sequences.

About this clone: Its cognate antigen is unknown.

The study ran its PCR with 60 Vbeta and 13 Jbeta primers. TCRdb's copy holds only in-frame clones and misses some; the assay was immunoSEQ multiplex PCR. This table has around 150,000 clones, around 75% appearing once. V lost 0 bases to trimming and J lost 2 bases, with 15 bases between them. Germline loops: CDR1 LNHNV, CDR2 YYDKDF (reference sequence). The CDR3 length is 17 residues. Overall study results and limits: CMV serostatus was the sole immune exposure information available. In an earlier analysis, most TCR beta V segments were productive about 87% or about 30% of the time. Analysis performed later found around 15,000 TCR beta sequences associated with HLA alleles at 0.05 false discovery rate.

The rearrangement joins TRBV15 to TRBJ2-3; the D gene is possibly TRBD2 (5 bases). This TCR came from a human donor in good health. Sequencing input: PBMCs. The CDR3 spells CATSRDWSGRATDTQYF. CDR3 nucleotide sequence: TGTGCCACCAGCAGAGATTGGAGCGGTAGGGCCACAGATACGCAGTATTTT.